The next 8 T cell receptor beta chains were all read from a single sample in a study of cytomegalovirus exposure and HLA in healthy donors. This PCR relied on a set of 60 Vbeta primers and 13 Jbeta primers. TCRdb keeps only in-frame clones here, not all; method: immunoSEQ multiplex PCR. The sample consists of some 180,000 clones, roughly four fifths of them appearing once. Input material: PBMCs. The receptors shown here come from a man aged 40-50 years in good health and CMV-seropositive.

The CDR3 coding sequence is TGTGCCAGCAGCTCCAGGACAGGGGGCTTCCACAATGAGCAGTTCTTC. Its protein product is CASSSRTGGFHNEQFF. This chain connects TRBV7-9 to TRBJ2-1, with TRBD1 matching over 11 bases. J was trimmed by 5 bases and V by 4 bases; bases with no gene match: 7. CDR1 and CDR2 from the germline V gene are SEHNR and FQNEAQ (reference sequence). The CDR3 loop spans 16 amino acids.

V is TRBV29-1 and J is TRBJ1-4; 8 bases agree with TRBD1. This CDR3 is 14 amino acids long. Per the germline V gene, CDR1 is SQVTM and CDR2 is ANQGSEA. The V gene end was trimmed by 5 bases and the J gene end by 8 bases; junction bases not matched to a gene: 10. The CDR3 region is CSVIGQGPLEKLFF. CDR3 sequence (DNA): TGCAGCGTTATCGGACAGGGTCCGTTAGAAAAACTGTTTTTT.

This chain uses TRBV7-2 with TRBJ2-5; 8 nucleotides align to TRBD2. CDR1 SGHTA and CDR2 FQGNSA come from the germline V gene. The junction had 12 bases not matched to a gene; V was cut back by 8 bases and J by 1 base. The CDR3 loop spans 16 amino acids. The CDR3 region has the DNA TGTGCCAGCGTGGTTGGGGCTAGCGGGCCCCAAGAGACCCAGTACTTC. This gives the protein CASVVGASGPQETQYF.

This chain uses TRBV4-1 with TRBJ1-1, with D hard to call. Germline V lookup: CDR1 MGHRA, CDR2 YSYEKL. Between the trimmed V and J ends, which lost 4 bases and 5 bases, there was a span of 8 bases. This CDR3 is 12 amino acids long. The CDR3, as DNA: TGCGCCAGCAGCCGAGGGAAGACTGAAGCTTTCTTT. Its protein product is CASSRGKTEAFF.

This chain connects TRBV18 to TRBJ2-3, with 8 nucleotides matching TRBD2. The length of the CDR3 is 14 residues. Trimming took 2 bases from V and 5 from J; bases not matched to a gene: 3. From germline, CDR1 is KGHSH and CDR2 LQKENI. The DNA of the CDR3 is TGTGCCAGCTCACCAGGGCTAGCGGGAGATACGCAGTATTTT. It encodes CASSPGLAGDTQYF.

This clone was recorded only once. V is TRBV7-9 and J is TRBJ2-7; no clear D gene. The germline V gene encodes CDR1 SEHNR and CDR2 FQNEAQ (reference sequence). The length of the CDR3 is 12 residues. V gave up 1 base and J gave up 3 bases, with 4 bases separating them. CDR3 sequence: CASSLVFYEQYF. CDR3 nucleotides: TGTGCCAGCAGCTTAGTCTTCTACGAGCAGTACTTC.

The J gene is TRBJ2-7, the V gene TRBV5-1; no firm D call. Germline values: CDR1 SGHRS, CDR2 YFSETQ. This CDR3 has 13 amino acids. V was trimmed by 0 bases and J by 1 base, leaving 5 bases between them. The CDR3 nucleotides are TGCGCCAGCAGCTTGGGCGCTTCCTACGAGCAGTACTTC. Residues: CASSLGASYEQYF.

The V gene is TRBV28, the J gene TRBJ1-1, with unresolved D. CDR3 length: 12 amino acids. V lost 10 bases and J 5 bases, leaving 14 bases between the germline ends. Germline loops: CDR1 MDHEN, CDR2 SYDVKM. CDR3 bases: TGTGCCATCGTAAGCTCGGAGACTGAAGCTTTCTTT. Translating it yields CAIVSSETEAFF.